This T cell receptor (beta chain) stems from a study of beta chain features in type 1 diabetes. The germline V and J ends were trimmed by 4 bases and 5 bases, with 12 bases remaining between them. Germline V gene data show CDR1 as SGHTA and CDR2 as FQGNSA. CDR3 length: 13 amino acids. The isolated RNA, all of it, was reverse transcribed, so expressed TCRB transcripts were what got sequenced. Clones were sequenced by immunoSEQ multiplex PCR, and TCRdb holds only the in-frame ones, with some missing. The sample has roughly 240,000 clones; roughly 14% are singletons. The receptor was isolated from a woman between 40 and 50 years old in good health. Sequenced material: naive CD4+ T cells from blood. V gene TRBV7-2 combines with J gene TRBJ2-7; D might be TRBD2 (6 bases). CDR3 sequence (DNA): TGTGCCAGCAGCTGGAGGGCCGGGAACGAGCAGTACTTC. Its translation is CASSWRAGNEQYF.